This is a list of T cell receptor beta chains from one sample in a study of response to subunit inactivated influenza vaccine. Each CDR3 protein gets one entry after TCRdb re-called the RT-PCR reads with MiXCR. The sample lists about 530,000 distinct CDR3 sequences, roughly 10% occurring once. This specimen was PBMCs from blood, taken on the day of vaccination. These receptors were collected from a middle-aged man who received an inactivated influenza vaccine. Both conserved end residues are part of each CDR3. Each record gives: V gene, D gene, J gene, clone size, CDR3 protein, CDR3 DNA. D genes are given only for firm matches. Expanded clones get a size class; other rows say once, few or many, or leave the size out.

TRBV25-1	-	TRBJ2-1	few	CASSMVSSYNEQFF	TGTGCCAGCAGTATGGTGAGCTCCTACAATGAGCAGTTCTTC
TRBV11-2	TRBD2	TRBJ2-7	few	CASSLLGLGLAGGREQYF	TGTGCCAGCAGCTTACTAGGGTTGGGACTAGCGGGAGGGCGCGAGCAGTACTTC
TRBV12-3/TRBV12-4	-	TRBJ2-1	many	CASALANNEQFF	TGTGCCAGCGCTTTGGCCAACAATGAGCAGTTCTTC
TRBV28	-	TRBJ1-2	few	CASSIPRWDGYTF	TGTGCCAGCAGTATCCCCCGCTGGGATGGCTACACCTTC
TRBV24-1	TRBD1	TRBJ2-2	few	CATSRQGASTGELFF	TGTGCCACCAGTCGACAGGGGGCGAGCACCGGGGAGCTGTTTTTT
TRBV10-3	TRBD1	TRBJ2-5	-	CAIKDRQGAETQYF	TGTGCCATCAAAGATAGGCAGGGGGCAGAGACCCAGTACTTC
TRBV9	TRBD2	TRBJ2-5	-	CASSTSGVVQETQYF	TGTGCCAGCAGCACTAGCGGGGTTGTCCAAGAGACCCAGTACTTC
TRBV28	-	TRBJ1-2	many	CASSLFTPGAYGYTF	TGTGCCAGCAGTTTATTTACCCCAGGGGCCTATGGCTACACCTTC
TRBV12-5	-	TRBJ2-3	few	CASGSLDTQYF	TGTGCTAGTGGTTCTTTAGATACGCAGTATTTT
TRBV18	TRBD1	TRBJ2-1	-	CASSLYVAGGYNEQFF	TGTGCCAGCTCACTTTACGTCGCAGGGGGTTACAATGAGCAGTTCTTC
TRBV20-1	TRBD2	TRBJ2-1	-	CSAVGTSGTYEQFF	TGCAGTGCAGTCGGGACTAGCGGGACCTATGAGCAGTTCTTC
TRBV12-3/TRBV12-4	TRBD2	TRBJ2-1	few	CASSKGLAGGFNNEQFF	TGTGCCAGCAGTAAGGGACTAGCGGGGGGGTTTAATAATGAGCAGTTCTTC
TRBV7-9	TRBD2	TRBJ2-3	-	CASSSGLEITDTQYF	TGTGCCAGCAGCTCAGGACTAGAGATCACAGATACGCAGTATTTT
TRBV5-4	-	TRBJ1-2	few	CASSPLFLGGTNYGYTF	TGTGCCAGCAGCCCACTATTTTTGGGGGGCACTAACTATGGCTACACCTTC
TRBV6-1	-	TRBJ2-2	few	CASSKGQMNTGELFF	TGTGCCAGCAGTAAGGGACAAATGAACACCGGGGAGCTGTTTTTT
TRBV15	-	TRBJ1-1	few	CATSRGGEGTEAFF	TGTGCCACCAGCAGAGGTGGAGAGGGCACTGAAGCTTTCTTT
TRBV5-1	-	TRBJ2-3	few	CASNQGGPTDTQYF	TGCGCCAGCAACCAGGGGGGCCCCACAGATACGCAGTATTTT